Sequencing of this T cell receptor beta chain was carried out in a study of neurological immune-mediated disorders (dated by TCRdb to about 2019). With respect to the entire study: The study compared peripheral blood TCR-beta repertoires of HTLV-I-associated myelopathy (HAM/TSP) patients, multiple sclerosis patients and healthy controls using UMI-based sequencing. The approximately 99 TCR-beta libraries included longitudinal samples, technical triplicates and paired sorted CD4+ and CD8+ T-cell subsets alongside PBMC samples. The cohort comprised 65 to 75 subjects: roughly 15 HAM/TSP patients, around 34 multiple sclerosis patients and approximately 20 healthy controls. On the study overall, not on this receptor specifically: No identical CDR3 amino acid sequences were found to be shared among expanded clones across subjects, suggesting that TCR-beta repertoires were private in all groups. The highest TCR clonal expansion was observed in HAM/TSP patients, whereas the lowest was observed in MS patients, even when compared with healthy controls.

The healthy controls were volunteers from blood banks in Maryland, USA. Unsorted PBMC libraries were generated from 2 million PBMCs stored in RNAlater at -80 °C until RNA extraction. PBMCs were separated from peripheral blood using Ficoll-Hypaque density gradient centrifugation and then cryopreserved in liquid nitrogen. Trimming accounts for 4 bases at V and 3 bases at J, while the number of junction bases matched to no gene is 5. As encoded in the germline V gene (reference sequence), CDR1 is DFQATT while CDR2 is SNEGSKA. The CDR3 measures 15 amino acids from cysteine to phenylalanine. Kept here is only the CDR3 DNA, which spans 45 bases and is read in frame from base 1. Concerning this clonotype itself: Its antigen target is currently unknown. No base qualities exist here, and no much larger clone lies one base off it.

cDNA was synthesized by template-switch 5'RACE using a primer carrying a 10-nucleotide random unique molecular identifier by which each TCR transcript was tagged. Over 190 million TCR-beta sequences, covering 15-18 subjects, were produced in each sequencing run. Total RNA was extracted with the RNeasy kit. TCR-beta VDJ regions were amplified with primers for the TCR constant region and the 5'RACE anchor, using the KAPA Real-time Library Amplification kit. Sample indexes and Illumina adaptors were added in a first PCR, and a second PCR then increased library yield. After Ampure bead purification, the TCR product of roughly 650 bp was size-selected on a 2% E-gel SizeSelection system. Before pooling, library quality was assessed on a Bioanalyzer, concentration was determined with Qubit, and library quantification was performed with the Kapa Library Quantification kit. Paired-end 2 x 150 bp sequencing of the libraries was performed on an Illumina HiSeq 2500. To increase sequence diversity, roughly 23-30% phiX was spiked into each library pool. Regarding the original processing steps: The UMI-based MiGEC pipeline processed quality-filtered reads and removed over 80% of raw TCR sequences during error correction. VDJ genes were aligned to IMGT germline references, and each clonotype was defined by a unique CDR3 amino acid sequence together with V-J genes. Clonal expansion, Shannon diversity and CDR3 relatedness (CalcPairwiseDistances, ClusterSamples) were evaluated with VDJtools, and phylogenetic trees were built with CLCbio workbench. A clone was classed as expanded if it had 8 or more unique UMIs, a cutoff based on coefficient-of-variation modelling across technical triplicates. TCRdb passed the public sequencing reads through fastp at Q25 and MiXCR, retaining productive beta sequences. Identical CDR3 protein sequences are pooled into one entry, listed with their most common genes and DNA. These V and J calls derive from TCRdb rather than the authors' analysis. The sample yields about 84,000 distinct CDR3 sequences; 10% were counted once. The leading ten clones occupy around 2% of the sample.

The sample consisted of PBMCs. The sequence joins TRBV20-1 to TRBJ2-7; the junction holds 14 bases that match TRBD2. The TCR originated in a man aged 40-50 years in good health. The nucleotide sequence is given as TGCAGTGCTACAGGGACTAGCGGGAGTATCTACGAGCAGTACTTC. It translates as CSATGTSGSIYEQYF.